This TCR beta chain was sequenced for a study of brain metastases from non-small cell lung cancer. Study observations and caveats: Brain metastases shared most TCR repertoire with primaries, with sparse T cells. In about 64% of brain metastases, T-cell clones were expanded compared with matched primary tumors.

Turning to this clone: Its antigen is undetermined.

V gave up 0 bases and J gave up 7 bases; unmatched junction bases: 2. The CDR3 runs to 14 residues. Germline loops: CDR1 SGHVS, CDR2 FNYEAQ. Assay: immunoSEQ multiplex PCR; the TCRdb copy retains only in-frame clones and omits some. Among approximately 2,600 clones listed, 85% to 90% were seen once. Sequencing was done on a sample of primary lung tumor tissue. This clonotype was sampled from a donor aged 40 or older with non-small cell lung cancer. V gene TRBV7-6 combines with J gene TRBJ1-4, with 7 positions matching TRBD1. DNA for the CDR3: TGTGCCAGCAGCTTAGCCCAGGGGGTTGAAAAACTGTTTTTT. Protein product: CASSLAQGVEKLFF.